Below are 7 T cell receptor beta chains sequenced from a single sample in a study of cytomegalovirus exposure and HLA in healthy donors (dated by TCRdb to about 2017). Libraries were built with the immunoSEQ multiplex PCR assay. A mixture of 60 forward primers for TCR Vbeta segments and 13 reverse primers for TCR Jbeta segments was used in the multiplex PCR. Drawn from immuneACCESS, this table holds only the in-frame rearrangements with V and J called that TCRdb kept. Clones are partly lost; checked studies trace under half to an unresolved V gene and leave the rest unexplained. The sample table holds some 190,000 clones, of which 70% to 85% were seen once. The top ten constitute over 1.1% of the sample. The sample was PBMCs. These receptors were collected from a man aged 18 to 29 in good health and CMV-seronegative.

This clone turned up a few times. The chain carries TRBV5-1 and TRBJ2-3; D is unclear. This CDR3 has 17 amino acids. Germline V CDR1 and CDR2: SGHRS, YFSETQ. V was cut by 0 bases and J by 0 bases, with 14 bases left in between. The DNA for the CDR3 is TGCGCCAGCAGCTTGGCCCCACAGATATTCAGCACAGATACGCAGTATTTT. Translation: CASSLAPQIFSTDTQYF.

The chain joins TRBV11-3 to TRBJ1-4; D not resolved. Between the trimmed V and J ends, which lost 5 bases and 3 bases, there was a span of 16 bases. The V gene's germline CDR1 is SGHNT and CDR2 YENEEA. The CDR3 spans 16 residues. In DNA, the CDR3 is TGTGCCAGCAGCCTACAGATTGGTTTGTCTAATGAAAAACTGTTTTTT. Amino acid sequence: CASSLQIGLSNEKLFF.

The chain is built from TRBV28 and TRBJ1-2; no clear D. Germline V gene sequence: CDR1 MDHEN, CDR2 SYDVKM. The CDR3 consists of 16 residues. The V end was cut by 5 bases, the J end by 8 bases, with 24 bases between. Written as DNA, the CDR3 is TGTGCCAGCAGTCTTCTACTACCCTCAACGAGCGACGGCTACACCTTC. Protein product: CASSLLLPSTSDGYTF.

The gene calls are TRBV7-9 and TRBJ1-4; 8 positions match TRBD1. V was clipped by 4 bases and J by 8 bases; unmatched bases: 6. This CDR3 has 14 amino acids. CDR1 and CDR2 (germline): SEHNR, FQNEAQ (reference sequence). CDR3 in DNA: TGTGCCAGCAGCTCAGGGACAGGCGGGGAAAAACTGTTTTTT. This translates into CASSSGTGGEKLFF.

The V gene is TRBV6-1, the J gene TRBJ1-3, with a tentative D call TRBD1 (5 bases). This CDR3 is built from 15 residues. Germline V gene data show CDR1 as MNHNS and CDR2 as SASEGT. Trimming left V 1 base short and J 4 bases short, with 11 bases between. The CDR3, as DNA: TGTGCCAGCAGTGAAGACAGGTTTTCGGGAAACACCATATATTTT. This translates into CASSEDRFSGNTIYF.

The CDR3 sequence is CASRNTGATEAFF. CDR3 nucleotides: TGTGCCAGCAGGAACACAGGGGCGACTGAAGCTTTCTTT. V gene TRBV6-5 combines with J gene TRBJ1-1; TRBD1 agrees at 7 bases. V lost 6 bases to trimming and J lost 5 bases; unmatched junction nucleotides: 6. CDR1 and CDR2 from the germline V gene are MNHEY and SVGAGI. The CDR3 runs to 13 residues.

The rearrangement uses TRBV7-8 and TRBJ2-3; D might be TRBD2 (5 bases). With 1 base removed from V and 5 bases from J, the gap between germline ends came to 16 bases. This CDR3 contains 16 residues. Germline-derived CDR1 and CDR2 are SGHVS and FQNEAQ. The DNA for the CDR3 is TGTGCCAGCAGCTTAGGGTCTAGCTCCATGGGAGATACGCAGTATTTT. This translates into CASSLGSSSMGDTQYF. Filled out from reference TRBV7-8 and TRBJ2-3, the complete variable domain reads GAGVSQSPRYKVAKRGQDVALRCDPISGHVSLFWYQQALGQGPEFLTYFQNEAQLDKSGLPSDRFFAERPEGSVSTLKIQRTQQEDSAVYLCASSLGSSSMGDTQYFGPGTRLTVL.